These 5 T cell receptor beta chains came from one sample sequenced in a study of long-term antiretroviral therapy in people with HIV. A v3.0 immunoSEQ assay was performed at survey level. Produced via immunoSEQ multiplex PCR; TCRdb's table is partial and in-frame only. The data hold tens of thousands of clones, with around 86% observed a single time. Sequencing was performed on unsorted PBMCs, taken 0.1 years before starting antiretroviral therapy. All receptors derive from a middle-aged man with HIV.

The V and J genes are TRBV5-8 and TRBJ2-7; D gene ambiguous. This CDR3 has 12 residues. Germline CDR1 reads SGHTS; CDR2 reads YDEGEE. Trimming removed 5 bases at V and 6 bases at J, with 12 bases between. For the CDR3, the DNA is TGTGCCAGCAGGCTCCGGGTGGGCGAGCAGTACTTC. This encodes CASRLRVGEQYF.

The chain has TRBV5-1 and TRBJ1-1; 7 bases line up with TRBD1. This CDR3 is 14 amino acids long. Looked up from germline, CDR1 is SGHRS and CDR2 is YFSETQ. V was pared by 4 bases and J by 0 bases, with 3 bases of the junction left unmatched. The DNA of the CDR3 is TGCGCCAGCAGCCAACAGGGGCTGAACACTGAAGCTTTCTTT. Translating gives CASSQQGLNTEAFF. Full variable domain (outside the CDR3, taken from reference TRBV5-1 and TRBJ1-1): KAGVTQTPRYLIKTRGQQVTLSCSPISGHRSVSWYQQTPGQGLQFLFEYFSETQRNKGNFPGRFSGRQFSNSRSEMNVSTLELGDSALYLCASSQQGLNTEAFFGQGTRLTVV.

This clone was counted a few times. The chain combines TRBV9 with TRBJ2-2, with 7 bases identical to TRBD2. This CDR3 comprises 16 residues. The germline V gene encodes CDR1 SGDLS and CDR2 YYNGEE. The ends lost 4 bases at V and 2 bases at J; junction bases unmatched: 8. CDR3 in DNA: TGTGCCAGCAGCCCCTGGGGGGGGGGAAACACCGGGGAGCTGTTTTTT. Protein product: CASSPWGGGNTGELFF.

The chain is built from TRBV11-2 and TRBJ2-5, with 8 bases aligning to TRBD1. Per the germline V gene, CDR1 is SGHAT and CDR2 is FQNNGV. This CDR3 region has 15 residues. V lost 1 base to trimming and J lost 5 bases; unmatched junction nucleotides: 6. The CDR3 loop reads CASSLGHRGDETQYF. Written as DNA, the CDR3 is TGTGCCAGCAGCTTAGGGCACAGGGGGGACGAGACCCAGTACTTC.

V usage is TRBV5-1 and J usage is TRBJ2-1; D gene ambiguous. CDR1 SGHRS and CDR2 YFSETQ come from the germline V gene. With 3 bases removed from V and 3 bases from J, the gap between germline ends came to 7 bases. The CDR3 sequence is 13 residues long. The CDR3 region is CASSWGDYNEQFF. The CDR3 region has the DNA TGCGCCAGCAGCTGGGGTGACTACAATGAGCAGTTCTTC. Full variable domain (outside the CDR3, taken from reference TRBV5-1 and TRBJ2-1): KAGVTQTPRYLIKTRGQQVTLSCSPISGHRSVSWYQQTPGQGLQFLFEYFSETQRNKGNFPGRFSGRQFSNSRSEMNVSTLELGDSALYLCASSWGDYNEQFFGPGTRLTVL.